This TCR beta chain is drawn from a study of immune evolution from preneoplasia to lung adenocarcinoma. Study findings and constraints: Compared with EGFR-mutant or double wild-type lesions, KRAS-mutant nodules were more clonal. Top clone frequencies peaked in normal lung, apparently declining through invasive adenocarcinoma. Later-stage lesions appeared to have more T cells, more diversity, less clonality.

About this clone itself: As yet, its antigen is unknown.

After pathologic assessment, macro-dissection selected premalignant or tumor cells for extraction. Produced via immunoSEQ multiplex PCR; TCRdb's table is partial and in-frame only. Of under 6,000 clones in the sample, roughly 78% were seen once. The sequence was collected from a person aged 65 to 85 with lung adenocarcinoma. Specimen: FFPE lung adenocarcinoma in situ tissue.

In DNA form, the CDR3 reads TGTGCCAGCAGCTTAAAGGGGTACTATGGCTACACCTTC. This codes for CASSLKGYYGYTF. The rearrangement joins TRBV7-3 to TRBJ1-2, with D maybe TRBD1 (5 bases). Germline V gene lookup returns CDR1 SGHTA and CDR2 FQGTGA. The CDR3 runs to 13 residues. The germline V and J ends were trimmed by 1 base and 3 bases, with 6 bases remaining between them.